This TCR beta chain is drawn from a study of T cells in Graves' hyperthyroidism and ophthalmopathy. Amplification targeted TCR beta CDR3 regions from RNA transcripts. The HTBI primer set served for first-round RT-PCR of the TCR CDR3. Each CDR3 protein gets one entry after TCRdb re-called the multiplex PCR reads with MiXCR. The data show 600,000 to 750,000 distinct CDR3 sequences, with roughly 17% seen just once and about 16% held by the top ten. This clonotype was recorded at least ten times. Any patient presenting with uncontrolled infection, other autoimmune disease, pregnancy or lactation was left out. Every diagnosis used clinical symptoms, serum thyroxine and TRAb, thyroid ultrasound and orbital computed tomography. The sequenced sample consisted of blood. This receptor was identified in a man aged 50 to 59 with Graves' hyperthyroidism.

The CDR3, as DNA: TGTGCCAGCATCAGATCGGGGAACCAGCCCCAGCATTTT. Translating it yields CASIRSGNQPQHF. The genes are TRBV2 and TRBJ1-5, with D uncertain. Germline V gene lookup returns CDR1 SNHLY and CDR2 FYNNEI. This CDR3 is 13 amino acids long. V was pared by 7 bases and J by 7 bases, with 14 bases between.